What follows are 31 T cell receptor beta chains derived from one specimen sequenced in a study of cytotoxic CD8 clonotypes in ibrutinib-treated CLL. Sequencing used immunoSEQ multiplex PCR; TCRdb keeps in-frame clones, though not all of them. In the table there are 140,000 to 150,000 clones, around 76% of which are singletons. This specimen consisted of PBMCs, obtained after 24 months of ibrutinib treatment. These receptors were taken from a human donor with chronic lymphocytic leukemia.

The V and J genes are TRBV28 and TRBJ2-7, with 9 bases fitting TRBD1. The CDR3 runs 15 residues. The junction had 10 bases not matched to a gene; V was cut back by 7 bases and J by 3 bases. Germline CDR1 is MDHEN and CDR2 is SYDVKM. CDR3 in DNA: TGTGCCAGCACCCTTGGGGGGACAGGGCGCTACGAGCAGTACTTC. It yields the protein CASTLGGTGRYEQYF.

In this sample, this clone turned up a few times. This chain joins TRBV4-2 and TRBJ1-1, with D perhaps matching TRBD1 (5 bases). V was clipped by 0 bases and J by 11 bases, with 16 bases between them. Germline V lookup: CDR1 LGHNA, CDR2 YNFKEQ. The CDR3 runs 14 residues. CDR3 sequence reads: CASSQEGQGSQAFF. CDR3 in DNA: TGTGCCAGCAGCCAAGAGGGCCAGGGAAGTCAGGCTTTCTTT.

This chain uses TRBV4-3 with TRBJ2-7; tentative D call: TRBD1 (7 bases). The CDR3 length is 14 residues. The V end lost 3 bases, the J end lost 2 bases, and 11 bases lay between the germline ends. Germline assignment: CDR1 LGHNA and CDR2 YSLEER. CDR3: CASSHGRGAYEQYF. CDR3 bases: TGCGCCAGCAGCCACGGCAGGGGGGCCTACGAGCAGTACTTC.

The rearrangement links TRBV27 to TRBJ2-5; possibly TRBD1 for D (5 bases). Germline values: CDR1 MNHEY, CDR2 SMNVEV (reference sequence). The V end lost 6 bases, the J end lost 2 bases, and 13 bases lay between the germline ends. CDR3 length equals 14 residues. The CDR3 region has the DNA TGTGCCAGCAGGACAGAATATAGGCAAGAGACCCAGTACTTC. This encodes CASRTEYRQETQYF.

This chain links TRBV28 with TRBJ1-1, with a tentative D call TRBD1 (6 bases). CDR1 and CDR2 from the germline V gene are MDHEN and SYDVKM. CDR3 length: 13 residues. V lost 3 bases and J lost 6, with 11 bases in between. DNA of the CDR3: TGTGCCAGCAGTTTCCCACAGGGCTCTGAAGCTTTCTTT. Its protein product is CASSFPQGSEAFF. Together with reference TRBV28 and TRBJ1-1, the CDR3 gives the full variable domain: DVKVTQSSRYLVKRTGEKVFLECVQDMDHENMFWYRQDPGLGLRLIYFSYDVKMKEKGDIPEGYSVSREKKERFSLILESASTNQTSMYLCASSFPQGSEAFFGQGTRLTVV.

This chain's CDR3 is CASSPGLAGGQETQYF. Written as DNA, the CDR3 is TGTGCCAGCTCACCAGGACTAGCGGGGGGCCAAGAGACCCAGTACTTC. The chain employs TRBV18 and TRBJ2-5, with 14 positions matching TRBD2. Germline assignment: CDR1 KGHSH and CDR2 LQKENI. The CDR3 is 16 residues long. The V and J ends lost 2 bases and 1 base, in that order; junction bases with no gene match: 0.

This clone turned up a few times. Other DNA variants within this sample encode the same CDR3. The rearrangement uses TRBV9 and TRBJ1-1; D unclear. CDR3 length: 13 residues. Germline V gene sequence: CDR1 SGDLS, CDR2 YYNGEE. Trimming took 0 bases from V and 1 from J, leaving 4 bases between them. CDR3 in amino acids: CASSVGPNTEAFF. The CDR3 region has the DNA TGTGCCAGCAGCGTAGGGCCGAACACTGAAGCTTTCTTT.

This clone has a single count. The chain carries TRBV4-2 and TRBJ1-3; 7 bases are a match to TRBD1. CDR3 length: 14 residues. Trimming took 2 bases from V and 8 from J; bases not matched to a gene: 6. The V gene's germline CDR1 is LGHNA and CDR2 YNFKEQ. The CDR3 reads CASSQLDRVDTIYF. As DNA, the CDR3 is TGTGCCAGCAGCCAACTCGACAGGGTGGACACCATATATTTT.

Comment on this clone: This same CDR3 is encoded by further DNA sequences in the sample. This chain connects TRBV19 to TRBJ1-4; D is unclear. CDR3 size: 14 residues. The germline gives CDR1 LNHDA, CDR2 SQIVND (reference sequence). Trimming removed 5 bases from V and 0 bases from J, with 7 bases in between. The CDR3 sequence is CASSPSATNEKLFF. Here the CDR3 DNA reads TGTGCCAGTAGTCCCAGCGCAACTAATGAAAAACTGTTTTTT.

The chain uses TRBV7-9 and TRBJ2-5, with D tentatively TRBD1 or TRBD2 (5 bases each). The germline gives CDR1 SEHNR, CDR2 FQNEAQ (reference sequence). Trimming pared 11 bases from V and 5 bases from J, leaving 15 bases between. The length of the CDR3 is 12 residues. The CDR3 DNA reads TGTGCCGGGGGTCGTGTGGGGGAGACCCAGTACTTC. Its translation is CAGGRVGETQYF. The full variable domain, completed using reference TRBV7-9 and TRBJ2-5, is DTGVSQNPRHKITKRGQNVTFRCDPISEHNRLYWYRQTLGQGPEFLTYFQNEAQLEKSRLLSDRFSAERPKGSFSTLEIQRTEQGDSAMYLCAGGRVGETQYFGPGTRLLVL.

This clone was counted a few times. This chain links TRBV7-2 with TRBJ2-1, with D possibly being TRBD1 or TRBD2 (6 bases each). Germline V gene data show CDR1 as SGHTA and CDR2 as FQGNSA. Trimming left V 5 bases short and J 10 bases short, with 15 bases between. The CDR3 is 13 amino acids. The CDR3 loop reads CASSSTGSGEQFF. CDR3 DNA sequence: TGTGCCAGCAGCAGCACAGGGAGCGGGGAGCAGTTCTTC.

Turning to this clone: This may be a read error, as it is one base from a much larger clone. V and J are TRBV27 and TRBJ2-5; D not resolved. Germline V gives CDR1 MNHEY, CDR2 SMNVEV (reference sequence). The CDR3 sequence is 11 residues long. Trimming took 3 bases from V and 5 from J, leaving 4 bases between them. Written as DNA, the CDR3 is TGTGCCAGCAGTTTGGGCGAGACCCAGTACTTC. Its protein is CASSLGETQYF.

The chain uses TRBV4-3 and TRBJ2-3, with 16 bases fitting TRBD2. Germline CDR1 reads LGHNA; CDR2 reads YSLEER. The CDR3 spans 17 residues. V dropped 3 bases and J dropped 2; count of bases not matched to a gene: 2. The CDR3 nucleotides are TGCGCCAGCAGCCACGGGACTAGCGGGAGGGCCACAGATACGCAGTATTTT. This translates into CASSHGTSGRATDTQYF.

This clone has ten or more counts. The gene calls are TRBV18 and TRBJ1-5, with TRBD1 as a possible D gene (5 bases). Germline loops: CDR1 KGHSH, CDR2 LQKENI. The V gene lost 4 bases and the J gene lost 3 bases, with 13 bases spanning the gap. This CDR3 has 15 amino acids. DNA of the CDR3: TGTGCCAGCTCACGGTCAGGGTGGGACAATCAGCCCCAGCATTTT. Protein product: CASSRSGWDNQPQHF.

With respect to this clone: A junction boundary mismatches the germline segment, possibly from a read error. The CDR3 here is CASSPPADAFF. The CDR3 DNA follows: TGTGCCAGCAGCCCCCCTGCTGATGCTTTCTTT. This chain uses TRBV7-9 with TRBJ1-1, with unresolved D. The CDR3 spans 11 residues. From germline, CDR1 is SEHNR and CDR2 FQNEAQ (reference sequence). Drawing the rest from reference TRBV7-9 and TRBJ1-1, the complete variable domain is DTGVSQNPRHKITKRGQNVTFRCDPISEHNRLYWYRQTLGQGPEFLTYFQNEAQLEKSRLLSDRFSAERPKGSFSTLEIQRTEQGDSAMYLCASSPPADAFFGQGTRLTVV.

The rearrangement uses TRBV28 and TRBJ2-7; D is undetermined. Deletions cut 3 bases from V and 7 bases from J, with 10 bases between. Germline V gene lookup returns CDR1 MDHEN and CDR2 SYDVKM. The CDR3 covers 12 residues. Written as DNA, the CDR3 is TGTGCCAGCAGTTTCTCTGTGGGGGAGCAGTACTTC. It is translated as CASSFSVGEQYF.

The rearrangement uses TRBV7-2 and TRBJ2-1, with D perhaps matching TRBD2 (6 bases). The CDR3 loop spans 15 amino acids. V lost 7 bases and J 0 bases, leaving 13 bases between the germline ends. Germline V gene lookup returns CDR1 SGHTA and CDR2 FQGNSA. The CDR3: CASNPSDDSYNEQFF. DNA of the CDR3: TGTGCCAGCAACCCTAGCGACGACTCCTACAATGAGCAGTTCTTC.

This clone has just one count. This sequence joins TRBV11-1 and TRBJ2-7; 7 bases match TRBD1. This CDR3 is built from 15 residues. V was clipped by 4 bases and J by 2 bases; unmatched bases: 8. Germline V gene sequence: CDR1 SGHAT, CDR2 FQDESV (reference sequence). CDR3 in amino acids: CASSSTPGGPYEQYF. The CDR3 DNA reads as TGTGCCAGCAGCTCCACCCCAGGGGGTCCCTACGAGCAGTACTTC. Drawing the rest from reference TRBV11-1 and TRBJ2-7, the complete variable domain is EAEVAQSPRYKITEKSQAVAFWCDPISGHATLYWYRQILGQGPELLVQFQDESVVDDSQLPKDRFSAERLKGVDSTLKIQPAELGDSAMYLCASSSTPGGPYEQYFGPGTRLTVT.

The chain joins TRBV28 to TRBJ1-1; 10 bases are a match to TRBD1. The CDR3 is 16 amino acids. Unmatched junction bases numbered 7, after V lost 5 bases and J lost 1 base. Germline CDR1 MDHEN, CDR2 SYDVKM. CDR3 sequence (DNA): TGTGCCAGCAGTCCAGGGGACAGGGGCGGGAACACTGAAGCTTTCTTT. Protein sequence: CASSPGDRGGNTEAFF. The variable domain in full, completed from reference TRBV28 and TRBJ1-1, reads DVKVTQSSRYLVKRTGEKVFLECVQDMDHENMFWYRQDPGLGLRLIYFSYDVKMKEKGDIPEGYSVSREKKERFSLILESASTNQTSMYLCASSPGDRGGNTEAFFGQGTRLTVV.

This clone was seen only a few times. The genes are TRBV7-9 and TRBJ1-1, with D maybe TRBD1 (6 bases). V dropped 5 bases and J dropped 3 bases, with 10 bases sitting between them. CDR1 and CDR2 (germline): SEHNR, FQNEAQ (reference sequence). The CDR3 runs to 13 residues. The CDR3 nucleotides read TGTGCCAGCAGCCCACAGGGTTACACTGAAGCTTTCTTT. Translation: CASSPQGYTEAFF.

This chain uses TRBV27 with TRBJ2-7; 9 bases align to TRBD1. CDR3 length: 14 residues. Germline lookup yields CDR1 MNHEY and CDR2 SMNVEV (reference sequence). J gave up 4 bases and V 6 bases, and 7 bases lay outside the gene matches. In DNA, the CDR3 is TGTGCCAGCAGGAGACGGGACAGGGTTTACGAGCAGTACTTC. It codes for CASRRRDRVYEQYF.

This CDR3 reads CASTPASAIYEQYF. CDR3 nucleotide sequence: TGTGCCAGCACCCCGGCTAGCGCCATCTACGAGCAGTACTTC. The V gene is TRBV7-2, the J gene TRBJ2-7, with D possibly being TRBD2 (6 bases). The CDR3 sequence is 14 residues long. Trimming removed 7 bases from V and 3 bases from J, with 16 bases in between. Germline loops: CDR1 SGHTA, CDR2 FQGNSA.

The chain combines TRBV5-6 with TRBJ2-1; 7 bases match TRBD2. CDR3 length: 16 amino acids. J gave up 6 bases and V 0 bases, and 9 bases lay outside the gene matches. Germline lookup yields CDR1 SGHDT and CDR2 YYEEEE. The CDR3 here is CASSLDGLAAANEQFF. CDR3 in DNA: TGTGCCAGCAGCTTGGATGGGCTAGCGGCGGCCAATGAGCAGTTCTTC.

The chain uses TRBV11-3 and TRBJ1-2; 8 bases fit TRBD1. In germline, CDR1 is SGHNT, CDR2 YENEEA. The CDR3 loop spans 17 amino acids. V dropped 5 bases and J dropped 8; count of bases not matched to a gene: 19. CDR3 sequence reads: CASSPSHIMDREWGYTF. DNA for the CDR3: TGTGCCAGCAGCCCCTCCCATATAATGGACAGGGAGTGGGGCTACACCTTC.

V and J are TRBV15 and TRBJ2-3; no reliable D call. With 0 bases removed from V and 10 bases from J, the gap between germline ends came to 8 bases. CDR3 size: 12 residues. Germline CDR1 reads LNHNV; CDR2 reads YYDKDF (reference sequence). This CDR3 reads CATSRDFGAQYF. In nucleotides, the CDR3 is TGTGCCACCAGCAGAGATTTTGGCGCGCAGTATTTT.

The chain links TRBV5-1 to TRBJ2-2, with D perhaps TRBD2 (6 bases). Germline lookup yields CDR1 SGHRS and CDR2 YFSETQ. The CDR3 contains 15 residues. Trimming shortened V by 3 bases and J by 2 bases, and 11 bases separated the two germline ends. The CDR3 DNA is TGCGCCAGCAGCTATGGGGGAGGCAACACCGGGGAGCTGTTTTTT. It translates to CASSYGGGNTGELFF.

A few counts support this clone. V gene TRBV7-2 combines with J gene TRBJ2-5, with D perhaps matching TRBD1 or TRBD2 (5 bases each). Germline V gene data show CDR1 as SGHTA and CDR2 as FQGNSA. Trimming shortened V by 1 base and J by 4 bases, and 7 bases separated the two germline ends. This CDR3 contains 13 residues. CDR3 loop: CASSLEGTETQYF. The CDR3 bases are TGTGCCAGCAGCTTAGAGGGGACAGAGACCCAGTACTTC.

V and J are TRBV7-8 and TRBJ1-3, with TRBD1 as a possible D gene (5 bases). The germline CDR1 and CDR2 sequences are SGHVS and FQNEAQ. Trimming cost V 5 bases and J 3 bases, with 11 bases left between them. CDR3 length equals 14 residues. The CDR3 sequence is CASSPQGGGNTIYF. CDR3 sequence (DNA): TGTGCCAGCAGCCCGCAGGGAGGTGGAAACACCATATATTTT.

This sequence joins TRBV5-1 and TRBJ2-2; D is perhaps TRBD1 (5 bases). Germline V gene data show CDR1 as SGHRS and CDR2 as YFSETQ. The CDR3 is 13 amino acids. V was trimmed by 4 bases and J by 4 bases, leaving 8 bases between them. Written as DNA, the CDR3 is TGCGCCAGCAGCGAGACAGTCACCGGGGAGCTGTTTTTT. Its protein product is CASSETVTGELFF.

The V and J genes are TRBV7-2 and TRBJ1-1; D call uncertain. V was cut by 0 bases and J by 2 bases, with 7 bases left in between. The CDR3 is 14 amino acids. Germline loops: CDR1 SGHTA, CDR2 FQGNSA. The CDR3 bases are TGTGCCAGCAGCTTAGCTGCGGTTAACACTGAAGCTTTCTTT. Translating it yields CASSLAAVNTEAFF.

The rearrangement joins TRBV9 to TRBJ2-3, with 7 bases that match TRBD2. Germline V gene data show CDR1 as SGDLS and CDR2 as YYNGEE. CDR3 length equals 15 residues. Trimming at V came to 3 bases and at J to 0 bases, leaving 4 bases not matched to a gene. In DNA, the CDR3 is TGTGCCAGCAGCGGGTCGGGGGGTAGCACAGATACGCAGTATTTT. Residues: CASSGSGGSTDTQYF.